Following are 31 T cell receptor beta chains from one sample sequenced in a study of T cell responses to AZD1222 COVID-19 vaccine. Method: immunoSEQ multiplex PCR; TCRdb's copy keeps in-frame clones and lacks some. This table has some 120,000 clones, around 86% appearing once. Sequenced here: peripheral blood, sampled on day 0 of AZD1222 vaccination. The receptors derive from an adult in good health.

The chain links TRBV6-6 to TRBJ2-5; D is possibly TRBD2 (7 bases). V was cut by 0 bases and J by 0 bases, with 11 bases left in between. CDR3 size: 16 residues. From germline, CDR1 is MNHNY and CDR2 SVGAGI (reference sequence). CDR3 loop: CASSYSAGAHQETQYF. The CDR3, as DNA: TGTGCCAGCAGTTACTCTGCGGGGGCCCACCAAGAGACCCAGTACTTC.

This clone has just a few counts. CDR3 sequence: CASSSKEGRNQPQHF. The CDR3 DNA reads as TGTGCCAGCAGCAGTAAGGAGGGACGCAATCAGCCCCAGCATTTT. The V call is TRBV7-9, the J call TRBJ1-5; the D gene is possibly TRBD1 (5 bases). Trimming stripped 5 bases from V and 2 bases from J, with 13 bases between. The CDR3 length is 15 residues. CDR1 and CDR2 from the germline V gene are SEHNR and FQNEAQ (reference sequence).

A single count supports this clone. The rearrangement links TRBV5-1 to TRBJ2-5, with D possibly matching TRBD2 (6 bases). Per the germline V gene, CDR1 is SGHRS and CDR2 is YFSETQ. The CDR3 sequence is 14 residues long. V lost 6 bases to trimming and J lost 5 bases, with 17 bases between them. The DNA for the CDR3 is TGCGCCAGCACCTCAGGTGGAGGGCTGGAGACCCAGTACTTC. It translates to CASTSGGGLETQYF. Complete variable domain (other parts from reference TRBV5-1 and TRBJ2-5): KAGVTQTPRYLIKTRGQQVTLSCSPISGHRSVSWYQQTPGQGLQFLFEYFSETQRNKGNFPGRFSGRQFSNSRSEMNVSTLELGDSALYLCASTSGGGLETQYFGPGTRLLVL.

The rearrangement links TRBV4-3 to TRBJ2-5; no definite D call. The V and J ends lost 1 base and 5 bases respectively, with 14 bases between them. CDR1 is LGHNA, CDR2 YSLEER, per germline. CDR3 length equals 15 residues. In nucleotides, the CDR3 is TGCGCCAGCAGCCAAGGTGTGGGGATGGGGGAGACCCAGTACTTC. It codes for CASSQGVGMGETQYF.

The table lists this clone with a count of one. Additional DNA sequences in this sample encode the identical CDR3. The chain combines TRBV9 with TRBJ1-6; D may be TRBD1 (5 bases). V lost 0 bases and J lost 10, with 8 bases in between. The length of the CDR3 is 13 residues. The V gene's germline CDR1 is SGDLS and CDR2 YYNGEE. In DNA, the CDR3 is TGTGCCAGCAGCGTAGTCGGGGACTCACCCCTCCACTTT. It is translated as CASSVVGDSPLHF. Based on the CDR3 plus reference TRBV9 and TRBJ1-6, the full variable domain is DSGVTQTPKHLITATGQRVTLRCSPRSGDLSVYWYQQSLDQGLQFLIQYYNGEERAKGNILERFSAQQFPDLHSELNLSSLELGDSALYFCASSVVGDSPLHFGNGTRLTVT.

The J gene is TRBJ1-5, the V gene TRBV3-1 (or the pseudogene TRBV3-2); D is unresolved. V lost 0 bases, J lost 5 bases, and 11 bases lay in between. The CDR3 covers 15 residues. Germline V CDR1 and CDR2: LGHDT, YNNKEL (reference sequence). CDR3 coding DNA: TGTGCCAGCAGCCAAGATGGGAGAGAATATCAGCCCCAGCATTTT. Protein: CASSQDGREYQPQHF.

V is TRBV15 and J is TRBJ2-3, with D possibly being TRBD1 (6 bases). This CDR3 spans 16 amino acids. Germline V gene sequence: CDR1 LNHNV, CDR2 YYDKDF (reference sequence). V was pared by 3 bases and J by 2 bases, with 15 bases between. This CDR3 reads CATSSDRGIDTDTQYF. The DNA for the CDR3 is TGTGCCACCAGCAGCGATAGGGGGATAGACACAGATACGCAGTATTTT.

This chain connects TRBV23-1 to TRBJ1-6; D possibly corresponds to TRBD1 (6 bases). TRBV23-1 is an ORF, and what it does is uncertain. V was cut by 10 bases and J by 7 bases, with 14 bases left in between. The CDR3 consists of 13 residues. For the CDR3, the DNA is TGCGCCATTGAGGGGCAGGGGAATTCACCCCTCCACTTT. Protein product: CAIEGQGNSPLHF.

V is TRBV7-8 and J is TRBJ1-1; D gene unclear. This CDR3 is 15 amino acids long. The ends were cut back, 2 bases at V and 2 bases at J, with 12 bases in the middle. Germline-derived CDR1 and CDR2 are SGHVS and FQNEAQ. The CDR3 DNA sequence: TGTGCCAGCAGCTTAAAAGGACTGCTCAACACTGAAGCTTTCTTT. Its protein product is CASSLKGLLNTEAFF.

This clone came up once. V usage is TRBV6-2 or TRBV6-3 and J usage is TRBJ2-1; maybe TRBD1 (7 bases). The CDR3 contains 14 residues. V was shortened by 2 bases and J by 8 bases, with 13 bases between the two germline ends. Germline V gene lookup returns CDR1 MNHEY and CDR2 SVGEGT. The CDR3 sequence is CASSYRGTVHEQFF. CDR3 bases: TGTGCCAGCAGTTACCGGGGGACAGTTCATGAGCAGTTCTTC.

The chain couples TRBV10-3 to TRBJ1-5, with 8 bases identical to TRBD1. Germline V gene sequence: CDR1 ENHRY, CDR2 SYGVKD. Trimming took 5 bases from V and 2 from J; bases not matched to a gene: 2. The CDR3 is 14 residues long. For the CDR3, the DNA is TGTGCCATCAGTTCGACAGGGGGCAATCAGCCCCAGCATTTT. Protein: CAISSTGGNQPQHF.

CDR3 region: CASSQYSGYTF. CDR3 DNA sequence: TGTGCCAGCAGCCAATACTCCGGCTACACCTTC. The chain uses TRBV3-1 (or the pseudogene TRBV3-2) and TRBJ1-2; D not certain. Germline CDR1 reads LGHDT; CDR2 reads YNNKEL (reference sequence). CDR3 length: 11 amino acids. Trimming removed 2 bases from V and 8 bases from J, with 6 bases in between.

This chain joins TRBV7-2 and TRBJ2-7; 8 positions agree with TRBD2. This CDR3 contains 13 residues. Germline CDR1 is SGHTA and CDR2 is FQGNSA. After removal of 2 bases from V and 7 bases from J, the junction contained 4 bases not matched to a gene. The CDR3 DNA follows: TGTGCCAGCAGCTTACCCGGGGGGGGTGAGCAGTACTTC. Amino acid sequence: CASSLPGGGEQYF.

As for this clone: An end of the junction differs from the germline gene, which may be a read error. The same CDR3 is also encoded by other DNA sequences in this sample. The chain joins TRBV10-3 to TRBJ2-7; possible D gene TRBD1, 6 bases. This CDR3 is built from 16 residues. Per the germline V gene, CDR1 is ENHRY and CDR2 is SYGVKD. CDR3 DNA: TGCGCCATCAGCCGCAGGGGCCGCTCCAGCTCCTACGAGCAGTACTTC. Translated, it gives CAISRRGRSSSYEQYF.

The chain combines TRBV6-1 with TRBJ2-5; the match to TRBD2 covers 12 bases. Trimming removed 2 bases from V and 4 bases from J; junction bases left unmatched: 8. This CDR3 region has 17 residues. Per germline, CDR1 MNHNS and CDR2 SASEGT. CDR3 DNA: TGTGCCAGCAGTGAAAGGTTGACTAGCGGGGGAGGAGAGACCCAGTACTTC. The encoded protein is CASSERLTSGGGETQYF.

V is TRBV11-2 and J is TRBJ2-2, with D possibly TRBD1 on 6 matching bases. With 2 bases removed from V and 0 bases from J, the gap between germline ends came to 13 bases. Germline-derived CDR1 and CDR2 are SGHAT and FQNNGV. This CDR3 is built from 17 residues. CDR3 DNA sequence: TGTGCCAGCAGCTTAAGTCCTCGGACAGCGAACACCGGGGAGCTGTTTTTT. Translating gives CASSLSPRTANTGELFF.

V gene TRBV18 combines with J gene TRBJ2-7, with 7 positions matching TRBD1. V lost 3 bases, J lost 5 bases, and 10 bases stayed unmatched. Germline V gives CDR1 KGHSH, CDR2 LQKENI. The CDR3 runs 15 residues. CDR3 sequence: CASSPMGRGRNEQYF. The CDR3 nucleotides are TGTGCCAGCTCACCGATGGGCAGGGGGAGAAACGAGCAGTACTTC.

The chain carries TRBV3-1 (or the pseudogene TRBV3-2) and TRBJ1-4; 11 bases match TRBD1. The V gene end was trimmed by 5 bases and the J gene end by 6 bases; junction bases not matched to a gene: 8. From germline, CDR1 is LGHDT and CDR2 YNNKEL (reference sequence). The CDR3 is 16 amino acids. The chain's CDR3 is CASSTHSGQGDEKLFF. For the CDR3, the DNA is TGTGCCAGCAGCACGCATTCGGGACAGGGGGATGAAAAACTGTTTTTT.

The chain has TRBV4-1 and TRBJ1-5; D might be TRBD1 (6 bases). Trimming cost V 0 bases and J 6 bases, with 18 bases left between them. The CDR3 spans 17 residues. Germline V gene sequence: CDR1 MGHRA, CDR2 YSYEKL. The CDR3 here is CASSQDVSGRGLQPQHF. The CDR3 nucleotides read TGCGCCAGCAGCCAAGATGTATCGGGCAGGGGTCTTCAGCCCCAGCATTTT.

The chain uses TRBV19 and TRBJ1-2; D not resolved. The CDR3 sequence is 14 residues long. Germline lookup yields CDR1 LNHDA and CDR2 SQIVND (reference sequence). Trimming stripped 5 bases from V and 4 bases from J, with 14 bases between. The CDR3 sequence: CASSPRVFGYGYTF. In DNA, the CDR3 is TGTGCCAGTAGTCCCCGGGTATTCGGCTATGGCTACACCTTC.

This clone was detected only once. The CDR3 spells CASSREGMNTEAFF. The CDR3 region has the DNA TGCGCCAGCAGCCGTGAGGGGATGAACACTGAAGCTTTCTTT. The gene calls are TRBV4-1 and TRBJ1-1; D might be TRBD1 (5 bases). The CDR3 sequence is 14 residues long. Germline V gene data show CDR1 as MGHRA and CDR2 as YSYEKL. V lost 4 bases and J lost 0, with 9 bases in between.

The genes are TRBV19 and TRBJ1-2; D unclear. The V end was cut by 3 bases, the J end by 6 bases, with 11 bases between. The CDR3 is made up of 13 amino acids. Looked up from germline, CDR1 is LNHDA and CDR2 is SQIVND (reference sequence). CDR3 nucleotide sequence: TGTGCCAGTAGTATCGTCCCCTCCGATGGCTACACCTTC. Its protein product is CASSIVPSDGYTF.

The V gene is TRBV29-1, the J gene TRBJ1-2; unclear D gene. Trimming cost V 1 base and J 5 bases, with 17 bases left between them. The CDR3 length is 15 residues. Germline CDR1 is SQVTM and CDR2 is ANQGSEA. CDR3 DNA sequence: TGCAGCGTTGAAGGTAGAGGAGGGTATCAGTATGGCTACACCTTC. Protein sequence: CSVEGRGGYQYGYTF. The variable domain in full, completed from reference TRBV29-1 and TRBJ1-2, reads SAVISQKPSRDICQRGTSLTIQCQVDSQVTMMFWYRQQPGQSLTLIATANQGSEATYESGFVIDKFPISRPNLTFSTLTVSNMSPEDSSIYLCSVEGRGGYQYGYTFGSGTRLTVV.

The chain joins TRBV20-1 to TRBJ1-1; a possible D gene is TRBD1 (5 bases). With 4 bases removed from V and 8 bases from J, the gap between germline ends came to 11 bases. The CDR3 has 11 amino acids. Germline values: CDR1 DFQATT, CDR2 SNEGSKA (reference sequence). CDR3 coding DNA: TGCAGTGCTATAGACAGCCAGGAAGCTTTCTTT. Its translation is CSAIDSQEAFF.

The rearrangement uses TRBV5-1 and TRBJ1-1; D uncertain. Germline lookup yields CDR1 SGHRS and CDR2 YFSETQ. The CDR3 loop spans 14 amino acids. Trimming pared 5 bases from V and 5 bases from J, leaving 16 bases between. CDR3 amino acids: CASRSQGPGTEAFF. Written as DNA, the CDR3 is TGCGCCAGCAGGTCCCAAGGCCCTGGGACTGAAGCTTTCTTT.

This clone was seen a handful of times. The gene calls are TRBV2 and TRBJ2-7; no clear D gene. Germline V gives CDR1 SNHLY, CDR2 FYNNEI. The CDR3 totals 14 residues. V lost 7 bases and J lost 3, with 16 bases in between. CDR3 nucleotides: TGTGCCAGCACCCCGACCCCGCAGAACTACGAGCAGTACTTC. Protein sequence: CASTPTPQNYEQYF. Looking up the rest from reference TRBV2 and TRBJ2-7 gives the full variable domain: EPEVTQTPSHQVTQMGQEVILRCVPISNHLYFYWYRQILGQKVEFLVSFYNNEISEKSEIFDDQFSVERPDGSNFTLKIRSTKLEDSAMYFCASTPTPQNYEQYFGPGTRLTVT.

The DNA of the CDR3 is TGTGCCAGCAGCTTAGCGATGAGGAGGGGCAATGAGCAGTTCTTC. It is translated as CASSLAMRRGNEQFF. The V gene is TRBV7-2, the J gene TRBJ2-1; D perhaps matches TRBD2 (6 bases). In germline, CDR1 is SGHTA, CDR2 FQGNSA. This CDR3 comprises 15 residues. V was pared by 0 bases and J by 6 bases, with 12 bases between.

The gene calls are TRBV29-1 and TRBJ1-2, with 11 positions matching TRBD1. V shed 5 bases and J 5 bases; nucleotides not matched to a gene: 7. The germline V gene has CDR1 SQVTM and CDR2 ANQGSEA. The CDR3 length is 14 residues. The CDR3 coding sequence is TGCAGCGTTTCGGGGGACAGGGGGAGTTATGGCTACACCTTC. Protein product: CSVSGDRGSYGYTF.

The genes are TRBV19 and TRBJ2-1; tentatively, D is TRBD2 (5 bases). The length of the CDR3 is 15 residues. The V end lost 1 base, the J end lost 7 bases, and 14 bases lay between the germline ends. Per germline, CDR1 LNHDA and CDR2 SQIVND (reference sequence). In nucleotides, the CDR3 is TGTGCCAGTAGTATAGGGGCTAGCCGAGGAAATGAGCAGTTCTTC. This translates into CASSIGASRGNEQFF.

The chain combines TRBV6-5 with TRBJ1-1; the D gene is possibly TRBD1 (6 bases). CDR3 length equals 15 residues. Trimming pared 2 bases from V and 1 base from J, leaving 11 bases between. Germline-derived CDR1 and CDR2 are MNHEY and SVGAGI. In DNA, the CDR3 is TGTGCCAGCAGTTACGGGGGCAGGCCGAACACTGAAGCTTTCTTT. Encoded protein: CASSYGGRPNTEAFF.

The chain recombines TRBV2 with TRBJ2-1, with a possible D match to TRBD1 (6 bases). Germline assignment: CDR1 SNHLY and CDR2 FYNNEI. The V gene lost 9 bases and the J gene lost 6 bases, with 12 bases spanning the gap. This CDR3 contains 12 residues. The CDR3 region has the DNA TGTGCCAGTTCAGGACAGTCCAATGAGCAGTTCTTC. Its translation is CASSGQSNEQFF.